This entry lists 13 T cell receptor beta chains sequenced from one sample in a study of blood T cell repertoires in COVID-19. The table came from immunoSEQ multiplex PCR; TCRdb's copy has only in-frame clones and leaves some out. Of over 50,000 clones listed, roughly nine tenths are singletons. Sequencing was done on a sample of peripheral blood. The receptor set was obtained from a woman in her sixties or seventies with active or convalescent COVID-19.

The chain employs TRBV30 and TRBJ2-6; D uncertain. This CDR3 is built from 18 residues. Germline CDR1 is GTSNPN and CDR2 is SVGIG (reference sequence). V was cut by 5 bases and J by 4 bases, with 24 bases left in between. CDR3 sequence: CAWAGRFQTAYGANVLTF. For the CDR3, the DNA is TGTGCCTGGGCCGGTAGGTTCCAAACAGCTTACGGGGCCAACGTCCTGACTTTC.

This chain uses TRBV19 with TRBJ2-7, with 13 bases aligning to TRBD2. V lost 5 bases and J lost 10; bases outside the gene matches: 11. The CDR3 extends over 15 amino acids. CDR1 LNHDA and CDR2 SQIVND come from the germline V gene (reference sequence). In nucleotides, the CDR3 is TGTGCCAGTAGTGCCTCCGGGACTAGCGGGATCCGACAGTACTTC. Translation gives CASSASGTSGIRQYF.

The chain joins TRBV11-2 to TRBJ2-7, with D maybe TRBD2 (5 bases). Germline CDR1 SGHAT, CDR2 FQNNGV. V lost 0 bases and J lost 6, with 9 bases in between. The CDR3 totals 13 residues. The CDR3 sequence is CASSLERALEQYF. DNA of the CDR3: TGTGCCAGCAGCTTAGAGCGGGCCCTCGAGCAGTACTTC.

The J gene is TRBJ2-1, the V gene TRBV5-1, with 7 bases matching TRBD2. CDR1 and CDR2 from the germline V gene are SGHRS and YFSETQ. V shed 5 bases and J 8 bases; nucleotides not matched to a gene: 1. This CDR3 is 11 amino acids long. The chain's CDR3 is CASSRGDEQFF. In DNA form, the CDR3 reads TGCGCCAGCAGTCGGGGGGATGAGCAGTTCTTC.

The J gene is TRBJ1-6, the V gene TRBV7-6; 8 bases agree with TRBD1. Germline loops: CDR1 SGHVS, CDR2 FNYEAQ. CDR3 length equals 15 residues. The trim removed 6 bases at V and 7 bases at J, leaving 8 bases unmatched. The CDR3 is CASRPTGEGNSPLHF. The CDR3 nucleotides read TGTGCCAGCAGGCCGACAGGGGAGGGCAATTCACCCCTCCACTTT.

The chain is built from TRBV30 and TRBJ2-2, with 8 nucleotides matching TRBD2. The CDR3 extends over 16 amino acids. V shed 0 bases and J 3 bases; nucleotides not matched to a gene: 6. The germline gives CDR1 GTSNPN, CDR2 SVGIG (reference sequence). The CDR3, as DNA: TGTGCCTGGAGTGTACCCGCGGGGGGTTACACCGGGGAGCTGTTTTTT. It specifies CAWSVPAGGYTGELFF.

This chain joins TRBV7-3 and TRBJ2-1, with D perhaps TRBD2 (5 bases). The germline V and J ends were trimmed by 1 base and 9 bases, with 13 bases remaining between them. Germline values: CDR1 SGHTA, CDR2 FQGTGA. The CDR3 is 14 amino acids. Here the CDR3 DNA reads TGTGCCAGCAGCTTAAGAGGGCAGGTGGGTGAGCAGTTCTTC. Its translation is CASSLRGQVGEQFF.

This chain uses TRBV5-1 with TRBJ1-2; D perhaps matches TRBD1 (6 bases). The ends were cut back, 4 bases at V and 0 bases at J, with 10 bases in the middle. CDR1 is SGHRS and CDR2 is YFSETQ in the germline V gene. This CDR3 is built from 14 residues. CDR3 coding DNA: TGCGCCAGCAGCATCAACAGGGCTAACTATGGCTACACCTTC. The encoded protein is CASSINRANYGYTF.

The chain employs TRBV7-9 and TRBJ2-1, with 9 bases aligning to TRBD2. The junction had 17 bases not matched to a gene; V was cut back by 5 bases and J by 15 bases. From germline, CDR1 is SEHNR and CDR2 FQNEAQ (reference sequence). The CDR3 totals 15 residues. Here the CDR3 DNA reads TGTGCCAGCAGCCCCTGGCGGGAGGGCCAGGATCGACGGTTCTTC. It specifies CASSPWREGQDRRFF.

This clone was picked up one time. The V call is TRBV5-1, the J call TRBJ2-5; D possibly corresponds to TRBD1 (6 bases). The germline V gene encodes CDR1 SGHRS and CDR2 YFSETQ. The CDR3 has 15 amino acids. Trimming took 5 bases from V and 3 from J, leaving 17 bases between them. The CDR3, as DNA: TGCGCCAGCAGTCCAGGACAGCAAACCGAAGAGACCCAGTACTTC. It codes for CASSPGQQTEETQYF.

This chain joins TRBV9 and TRBJ1-6; no clear D gene. Trimming took off 2 bases at V and 7 bases at J, with 10 bases between the two ends. The germline gives CDR1 SGDLS, CDR2 YYNGEE. The CDR3 is made up of 14 amino acids. The CDR3 sequence: CASSVSGENSPLHF. CDR3 coding DNA: TGTGCCAGCAGCGTCTCCGGGGAAAATTCACCCCTCCACTTT.

The genes are TRBV5-1 and TRBJ2-1; possible D gene TRBD2, 6 bases. CDR3 length: 14 residues. V was clipped by 7 bases and J by 5 bases, with 16 bases between them. CDR1 SGHRS and CDR2 YFSETQ come from the germline V gene. Written as DNA, the CDR3 is TGCGCCAGCTCCCTGAAACAGCGGGACAATGAGCAGTTCTTC. Its translation: CASSLKQRDNEQFF.

This clone was detected a few times. This chain uses TRBV28 with TRBJ1-2; 8 bases align to TRBD1. The V and J ends lost 6 bases and 5 bases, in that order; junction bases with no gene match: 11. Germline V gene data show CDR1 as MDHEN and CDR2 as SYDVKM. CDR3 size: 15 residues. The CDR3 sequence is CASRVMKDRVYGYTF. CDR3 DNA: TGTGCCAGCAGAGTAATGAAGGACAGGGTGTATGGCTACACCTTC.